This entry concerns a single T cell receptor (beta chain). No antigen is known for it. The protocol was immunoSEQ multiplex PCR, while the TCRdb copy is restricted to in-frame clones and leaves out a portion. Of 150,000 to 200,000 clones listed, less than 95% are singletons. This entry is derived from a study of T cell responses to AZD1222 COVID-19 vaccine. Study-wide points: Following two doses of AZD1222, Spike-specific TCR breadth and depth rose. Repertoire sampling was restricted to post-peak T cell response timepoints.

Germline loops: CDR1 SGHAT, CDR2 FQNNGV. The CDR3 is 15 amino acids. V was pared by 5 bases and J by 4 bases, with 9 bases of the junction left unmatched. This chain uses TRBV11-2 with TRBJ2-7; 9 bases fit TRBD2. The sequence was obtained from an adult in good health. The sequences come from peripheral blood, collected on day 0 of AZD1222 vaccination. CDR3 amino acids: CASSRQGSGGYEQYF. In DNA, the CDR3 is TGTGCCAGCAGCCGGCAGGGTAGCGGGGGTTACGAGCAGTACTTC.